The 13 T cell receptor beta chains presented below share a single source sample, sequenced in a study of blood T cell repertoires in COVID-19. Measured with immunoSEQ multiplex PCR; TCRdb has only the in-frame clones, and not every one. The sample has 140,000 or so clones, roughly 80% seen once. Sequencing used peripheral blood. The receptors shown here come from an elderly woman with acute or convalescent COVID-19.

This chain joins TRBV18 and TRBJ1-1, with a weak D call TRBD1 (5 bases). There are 15 residues in the CDR3. With 5 bases removed from V and 5 bases from J, the gap between germline ends came to 18 bases. Per germline, CDR1 KGHSH and CDR2 LQKENI. The chain's CDR3 is CASSFGGGRGTEAFF. CDR3 nucleotides: TGTGCCAGCTCATTCGGTGGAGGGAGGGGAACTGAAGCTTTCTTT.

The chain combines TRBV7-2 with TRBJ1-5, with 11 bases lining up with TRBD1. The J segment lost 7 bases and the V segment lost 5 bases, leaving 7 bases of the junction unmatched. Germline CDR1 is SGHTA and CDR2 is FQGNSA. This CDR3 region has 15 residues. The CDR3 region is CASSPGQGVSQPQHF. In DNA form, the CDR3 reads TGTGCCAGCAGCCCGGGACAGGGGGTTTCCCAGCCCCAGCATTTT.

This chain links TRBV10-3 with TRBJ1-2, with 7 positions matching TRBD1. This CDR3 region has 15 residues. Per the germline V gene, CDR1 is ENHRY and CDR2 is SYGVKD. V lost 7 bases, J lost 4 bases, and 12 bases stayed unmatched. In DNA, the CDR3 is TGTGCCATCACACCCAAGACAGGGCCCTCCTATGGCTACACCTTC. Protein product: CAITPKTGPSYGYTF.

V and J are TRBV10-2 and TRBJ1-2, with 7 bases aligning to TRBD1. CDR3 length: 16 residues. Germline lookup yields CDR1 WSHSY and CDR2 SAAADI. With 2 bases clipped from V and 2 bases from J, the junction kept 8 bases outside the gene matches. CDR3 sequence reads: CASSERGRGDNYGYTF. The CDR3 nucleotides are TGCGCCAGCAGTGAGCGAGGCAGGGGGGACAACTATGGCTACACCTTC.

V and J are TRBV6-5 and TRBJ2-7; tentative D call: TRBD2 (5 bases). Trimming shortened V by 10 bases and J by 1 base, and 14 bases separated the two germline ends. The CDR3 runs to 13 residues. CDR1 is MNHEY and CDR2 is SVGAGI in the germline V gene. CDR3 amino acids: CAIRRENSYEQYF. CDR3 nucleotide sequence: TGTGCCATCCGAAGGGAGAATTCCTACGAGCAGTACTTC.

The rearrangement links TRBV3-1 (or the pseudogene TRBV3-2) to TRBJ2-2; D unclear. Trimming pared 3 bases from V and 4 bases from J, leaving 12 bases between. The germline CDR1 and CDR2 sequences are LGHDT and YNNKEL (reference sequence). This CDR3 is built from 15 residues. The CDR3 DNA reads as TGTGCCAGCAGCCATAATACAAGATTCACCGGGGAGCTGTTTTTT. Protein product: CASSHNTRFTGELFF.

The rearrangement joins TRBV6-5 to TRBJ1-1, with TRBD1 matching 8 bases. Germline V CDR1 and CDR2: MNHEY, SVGAGI. CDR3 length equals 15 residues. V shed 4 bases and J 6 bases; nucleotides not matched to a gene: 10. CDR3 nucleotides: TGTGCCAGCAGTTTTGGACAGGGAAATAGGCCTGAAGCTTTCTTT. Its protein is CASSFGQGNRPEAFF.

J is TRBJ1-2 and V is TRBV19; tentatively, D is TRBD1 (5 bases). V dropped 9 bases and J dropped 0 bases, with 17 bases sitting between them. CDR3 length equals 15 residues. Germline V gives CDR1 LNHDA, CDR2 SQIVND (reference sequence). CDR3 residues: CASRPRQRTNYGYTF. In nucleotides, the CDR3 is TGTGCCAGCAGACCTAGACAGAGGACTAACTATGGCTACACCTTC. Full variable domain (missing parts from reference TRBV19 and TRBJ1-2): DGGITQSPKYLFRKEGQNVTLSCEQNLNHDAMYWYRQDPGQGLRLIYYSQIVNDFQKGDIAEGYSVSREKKESFPLTVTSAQKNPTAFYLCASRPRQRTNYGYTFGSGTRLTVV.

The rearrangement uses TRBV9 and TRBJ2-3; possibly TRBD2 for D (6 bases). CDR3 length equals 16 residues. Germline loops: CDR1 SGDLS, CDR2 YYNGEE. The germline V and J ends were trimmed by 2 bases and 2 bases, with 15 bases remaining between them. The CDR3: CASSVRSSAFTDTQYF. CDR3 nucleotide sequence: TGTGCCAGCAGCGTCCGGTCTAGCGCTTTCACAGATACGCAGTATTTT.

The chain links TRBV14 to TRBJ1-1, with 7 bases that match TRBD1. The trim removed 1 base at V and 4 bases at J, leaving 6 bases unmatched. From germline, CDR1 is SGHDN and CDR2 FVKESK. The CDR3 is made up of 15 amino acids. CDR3 bases: TGTGCCAGCAGCCAAGTCTCCCGACAGGGCACTGAAGCTTTCTTT. Protein: CASSQVSRQGTEAFF.

The chain carries TRBV30 and TRBJ2-1, with TRBD2 identical over 8 bases. Looked up from germline, CDR1 is GTSNPN and CDR2 is SVGIG (reference sequence). The CDR3 extends over 15 amino acids. Unmatched junction bases numbered 5, after V lost 4 bases and J lost 0 bases. CDR3 sequence (DNA): TGTGCCTGGATCCCCGGGACTAGCTCCTACAATGAGCAGTTCTTC. It is translated as CAWIPGTSSYNEQFF.

The chain carries TRBV13 and TRBJ2-5, with D possibly being TRBD1 (5 bases). There are 15 residues in the CDR3. With 5 bases removed from V and 4 bases from J, the gap between germline ends came to 17 bases. Germline V gene sequence: CDR1 PRHDT, CDR2 FYEKMQ (reference sequence). CDR3 sequence: CASSARQSPSETQYF. DNA of the CDR3: TGTGCCAGCAGCGCTCGACAGTCCCCCTCAGAGACCCAGTACTTC. The whole variable domain, filled in from reference TRBV13 and TRBJ2-5, reads AAGVIQSPRHLIKEKRETATLKCYPIPRHDTVYWYQQGPGQDPQFLISFYEKMQSDKGSIPDRFSAQQFSDYHSELNMSSLELGDSALYFCASSARQSPSETQYFGPGTRLLVL.

The chain joins TRBV28 to TRBJ1-4; possible D gene TRBD1, 6 bases. Germline V gene data show CDR1 as MDHEN and CDR2 as SYDVKM. Trimming removed 2 bases at V and 5 bases at J, with 12 bases between. This CDR3 is built from 15 residues. The CDR3 protein is CASSLQTGPNEKLFF. The CDR3 nucleotides are TGTGCCAGCAGTTTACAAACAGGGCCGAATGAAAAACTGTTTTTT.